The 29 T cell receptor beta chains presented below share a single source sample, sequenced in a study of control samples from healthy donors and cancer patients. Profiling relied on immunoSEQ multiplex PCR, and the TCRdb table lists in-frame clones only, not all of them. Of about 69,000 clones listed, roughly 89% are singletons. The sequenced sample consisted of PBMCs. Receptors were obtained from a man in his sixties with colorectal cancer.

V usage is TRBV5-5 and J usage is TRBJ1-2; 7 nucleotides line up with TRBD1. The ends lost 3 bases at V and 0 bases at J; junction bases unmatched: 8. The CDR3 is 16 amino acids. Germline CDR1 SGHKS, CDR2 YYEKEE (reference sequence). For the CDR3, the DNA is TGTGCCAGCAGCTCAGATGCAGGGACAGCTAACTATGGCTACACCTTC. This encodes CASSSDAGTANYGYTF.

The chain is built from TRBV18 and TRBJ2-5; 8 bases are shared with TRBD1. The CDR3 is made up of 18 amino acids. CDR1 and CDR2 (germline): KGHSH, LQKENI. Trimming cost V 1 base and J 5 bases; bases outside gene matches: 15. The CDR3 nucleotides read TGTGCCAGCTCACCACTTGAATTGGACAGGGCAGGGCGGGAGACCCAGTACTTC. Translated, it gives CASSPLELDRAGRETQYF.

V and J are TRBV6-2 or TRBV6-3 and TRBJ1-1; D uncertain. Looked up from germline, CDR1 is MNHEY and CDR2 is SVGEGT. Between the trimmed V and J ends, which lost 0 bases and 8 bases, there was a span of 7 bases. The CDR3 spans 12 residues. The CDR3 DNA sequence: TGTGCCAGCAGTTACTCGGACCGGGAAGCTTTCTTT. Its protein is CASSYSDREAFF.

The chain is built from TRBV30 and TRBJ1-5; no definite D call. This CDR3 has 14 residues. Germline CDR1 is GTSNPN and CDR2 is SVGIG (reference sequence). Trimming left V 0 bases short and J 4 bases short, with 10 bases between. The CDR3 DNA sequence: TGTGCCTGGAGTGTAGGTGACCCTAATCAGCCCCAGCATTTT. The encoded protein is CAWSVGDPNQPQHF.

V usage is TRBV29-1 and J usage is TRBJ2-5; no definite D call. V was cut by 6 bases and J by 2 bases, with 13 bases left in between. The CDR3 has 13 residues. CDR1 and CDR2 from the germline V gene are SQVTM and ANQGSEA. The CDR3 nucleotides read TGCAGCGTCGGAAGGGCCTCACAAGAGACCCAGTACTTC. This codes for CSVGRASQETQYF.

This chain joins TRBV30 and TRBJ1-5; tentatively, D is TRBD1 (5 bases). V was clipped by 2 bases and J by 7 bases, with 12 bases between them. This CDR3 region has 13 residues. In germline, CDR1 is GTSNPN, CDR2 SVGIG (reference sequence). CDR3 amino acids: CAWSQGIDQPQHF. The DNA of the CDR3 is TGTGCCTGGAGTCAGGGAATTGACCAGCCCCAGCATTTT.

This clone was seen only a few times. The chain uses TRBV19 and TRBJ1-5, with D perhaps TRBD1 (5 bases). Trimming took 3 bases from V and 3 from J, leaving 15 bases between them. The germline V gene encodes CDR1 LNHDA and CDR2 SQIVND (reference sequence). The CDR3 spans 16 residues. CDR3 sequence reads: CASSMGVRAHNQPQHF. The CDR3 DNA follows: TGTGCCAGTAGTATGGGAGTCAGGGCCCACAATCAGCCCCAGCATTTT.

The chain uses TRBV5-4 and TRBJ2-7; 8 bases are a match to TRBD1. Germline V gene data show CDR1 as SGHNT and CDR2 as YYREEE (reference sequence). Germline trimming cut 1 base from V and 6 bases from J; bases unmatched to any gene: 9. This CDR3 contains 15 residues. The CDR3 nucleotides are TGTGCCAGCAGCTTGTTTTCTGGACAGGGAGCCGAGCAGTACTTC. It is translated as CASSLFSGQGAEQYF.

This chain links TRBV6-5 with TRBJ1-1; D is ambiguous. V lost 10 bases to trimming and J lost 6 bases, with 12 bases between them. From germline, CDR1 is MNHEY and CDR2 SVGAGI. The CDR3 sequence is 11 residues long. CDR3 protein: CATSAVAEAFF. The CDR3 coding sequence is TGTGCCACCTCGGCCGTCGCTGAAGCTTTCTTT.

The chain recombines TRBV18 with TRBJ2-4; D might be TRBD1 (6 bases). This CDR3 comprises 13 residues. The germline gives CDR1 KGHSH, CDR2 LQKENI. V was cut by 3 bases and J by 8 bases, with 11 bases left in between. The CDR3 DNA follows: TGTGCCAGCTCACCTAACAGGGATGACATTCAGTACTTC. Its protein is CASSPNRDDIQYF.

This sequence joins TRBV5-6 and TRBJ2-5, with a possible D match to TRBD1 (5 bases). CDR3 length: 16 amino acids. Germline CDR1 reads SGHDT; CDR2 reads YYEEEE. Between the trimmed V and J ends, which lost 4 bases and 5 bases, there was a span of 21 bases. The CDR3 protein is CASSPERTPIIETQYF. The CDR3 DNA is TGTGCCAGCAGCCCGGAACGGACACCCATAATCGAGACCCAGTACTTC.

For this clone: Its ends do not fully match the called genes, so a read error is possible. Other DNA variants within this sample encode the same CDR3. The V and J genes are TRBV28 and TRBJ2-1; TRBD2 matches at 12 bases. Per germline, CDR1 MDHEN and CDR2 SYDVKM. The CDR3 spans 14 residues. DNA of the CDR3: TGTGCCAGCAGCCGTACTAGCGGGGGGCGCGGGGGAGTCTTC. Translated: CASSRTSGGRGGVF.

The chain uses TRBV5-4 and TRBJ1-5, with no clear D. CDR1 SGHNT and CDR2 YYREEE come from the germline V gene (reference sequence). Trimming cost V 4 bases and J 2 bases, with 10 bases left between them. This CDR3 has 14 amino acids. DNA of the CDR3: TGTGCCAGCAGCCCCGGAGGTGGCAATCAGCCCCAGCATTTT. This sequence encodes CASSPGGGNQPQHF.

This clone came up once. V gene TRBV19 combines with J gene TRBJ1-6; the D is unclear. This CDR3 is 9 amino acids long. Germline V gene data show CDR1 as LNHDA and CDR2 as SQIVND (reference sequence). With 11 bases removed from V and 9 bases from J, the gap between germline ends came to 5 bases. For the CDR3, the DNA is TGTGCCCCGAGTTCACCCCTCCACTTT. Protein sequence: CAPSSPLHF.

The J gene is TRBJ2-7, the V gene TRBV11-3, with 8 nucleotides matching TRBD2. With V trimmed by 5 bases and J by 2 bases, 5 bases remained unmatched. This CDR3 is 14 amino acids long. CDR1 SGHNT and CDR2 YENEEA come from the germline V gene. The CDR3 loop is CASSPRGDTYEQYF. CDR3 nucleotide sequence: TGTGCCAGCAGCCCGCGGGGGGATACCTACGAGCAGTACTTC.

V gene TRBV7-8 combines with J gene TRBJ1-5; D not resolved. The germline V gene has CDR1 SGHVS and CDR2 FQNEAQ. The V end lost 0 bases, the J end lost 5 bases, and 5 bases lay between the germline ends. CDR3 length: 13 residues. The CDR3: CASSLAGYQPQHF. CDR3 coding DNA: TGTGCCAGCAGCTTAGCCGGCTATCAGCCCCAGCATTTT.

V usage is TRBV6-2 or TRBV6-3 and J usage is TRBJ2-1, with TRBD2 matching over 8 bases. Germline CDR1 reads MNHEY; CDR2 reads SVGEGT. The CDR3 loop spans 15 amino acids. J lost 5 bases, V lost 0 bases, and 3 bases had no gene match. CDR3 protein: CASSYSRGVNNEQFF. CDR3 sequence (DNA): TGTGCCAGCAGTTACTCGCGGGGGGTAAACAATGAGCAGTTCTTC.

V is TRBV5-4 and J is TRBJ2-5; 7 nucleotides agree with TRBD2. V was pared by 4 bases and J by 3 bases, with 3 bases of the junction left unmatched. CDR3 length: 13 amino acids. The germline gives CDR1 SGHNT, CDR2 YYREEE (reference sequence). CDR3: CASSPTSEETQYF. For the CDR3, the DNA is TGTGCCAGCAGCCCTACTAGCGAAGAGACCCAGTACTTC.

V and J are TRBV5-6 and TRBJ1-2; no clear D. In germline, CDR1 is SGHDT, CDR2 YYEEEE. Between the trimmed V and J ends, which lost 0 bases and 5 bases, there was a span of 2 bases. CDR3 size: 11 residues. CDR3 amino acids: CASSLGYGYTF. CDR3 sequence (DNA): TGTGCCAGCAGCTTGGGGTATGGCTACACCTTC.

This clone was observed a single time. V usage is TRBV5-6 and J usage is TRBJ2-7; D may be TRBD1 (5 bases). In germline, CDR1 is SGHDT, CDR2 YYEEEE. V was trimmed by 3 bases and J by 1 base, leaving 17 bases between them. The CDR3 covers 16 residues. Written as DNA, the CDR3 is TGTGCCAGCAGCTGGAGACAGCCAACTAAATCCTACGAGCAGTACTTC. Amino acid sequence: CASSWRQPTKSYEQYF.

CDR3 residues: CASSLAGATNEQFF. In DNA, the CDR3 is TGTGCCAGCAGCTTAGCCGGGGCCACTAATGAGCAGTTCTTC. The chain combines TRBV7-2 with TRBJ2-1, with D perhaps assigned TRBD1 or TRBD2 (5 bases each). V lost 0 bases, J lost 7 bases, and 10 bases lay in between. In germline, CDR1 is SGHTA, CDR2 FQGNSA. The CDR3 totals 14 residues.

The chain combines TRBV4-1 with TRBJ1-1; tentatively, D is TRBD1 (6 bases). The CDR3 has 19 amino acids. Trimming cost V 4 bases and J 3 bases, with 27 bases left between them. The germline V gene has CDR1 MGHRA and CDR2 YSYEKL. CDR3 DNA: TGCGCCAGCAGCCCCCCAGGAGGAGCGGGGGCAAGGTTCGACACTGAAGCTTTCTTT. Protein: CASSPPGGAGARFDTEAFF.

This rearrangement joins TRBV6-5 to TRBJ2-4; 9 nucleotides agree with TRBD1. This CDR3 is 15 amino acids long. V shed 6 bases and J 8 bases; nucleotides not matched to a gene: 11. The germline V gene encodes CDR1 MNHEY and CDR2 SVGAGI. The CDR3 nucleotides read TGTGCCAGCAGCCAACCCGGGACAGGGCTACACATTCAGTACTTC. It translates to CASSQPGTGLHIQYF.

The count of this clone is one. The gene calls are TRBV5-1 and TRBJ2-3; 8 bases map to TRBD2. The CDR3 contains 17 residues. The V gene end was trimmed by 0 bases and the J gene end by 2 bases; junction bases not matched to a gene: 8. The germline gives CDR1 SGHRS, CDR2 YFSETQ. For the CDR3, the DNA is TGCGCCAGCAGCTTGGGTTTAGCGGGAACGTACACAGATACGCAGTATTTT. This codes for CASSLGLAGTYTDTQYF.

The rearrangement uses TRBV28 and TRBJ2-7; the D gene is possibly TRBD2 (6 bases). Germline V gene sequence: CDR1 MDHEN, CDR2 SYDVKM. Trimming took off 6 bases at V and 2 bases at J, with 14 bases between the two ends. CDR3 length: 14 residues. CDR3 DNA sequence: TGTGCCAGCAGGGACTCGGGAGTAACCTACGAGCAGTACTTC. It translates to CASRDSGVTYEQYF.

This chain connects TRBV5-1 to TRBJ2-4; 9 bases align to TRBD1. Trimming cost V 3 bases and J 2 bases; bases outside gene matches: 6. The CDR3 runs 16 residues. Germline values: CDR1 SGHRS, CDR2 YFSETQ. CDR3 coding DNA: TGCGCCAGCAGCTGGGACAGGGTCGGGTCCAAAAACATTCAGTACTTC. This sequence encodes CASSWDRVGSKNIQYF.

The chain carries TRBV2 and TRBJ1-2, with 7 nucleotides matching TRBD1. Germline CDR1 and CDR2: SNHLY and FYNNEI. The CDR3 contains 12 residues. Trimming took 5 bases from V and 5 from J; bases not matched to a gene: 2. The CDR3: CASSQQGYGYTF. In DNA, the CDR3 is TGTGCCAGCAGTCAACAGGGGTATGGCTACACCTTC.

The chain recombines TRBV5-1 with TRBJ2-3; weak D call: TRBD1 (6 bases). Germline CDR1 SGHRS, CDR2 YFSETQ. V was cut by 5 bases and J by 1 base, with 14 bases left in between. The CDR3 extends over 15 amino acids. CDR3 sequence reads: CASSIWQGRTDTQYF. CDR3 sequence (DNA): TGCGCCAGCAGTATTTGGCAGGGGCGCACAGATACGCAGTATTTT.

V and J are TRBV9 and TRBJ2-5; D call uncertain. Trimming removed 4 bases from V and 5 bases from J, with 15 bases in between. Germline V lookup: CDR1 SGDLS, CDR2 YYNGEE. This CDR3 is 14 amino acids long. The CDR3 DNA follows: TGTGCCAGCAGCCCAGTGGGGTTGAGGGAGACCCAGTACTTC. Protein: CASSPVGLRETQYF.